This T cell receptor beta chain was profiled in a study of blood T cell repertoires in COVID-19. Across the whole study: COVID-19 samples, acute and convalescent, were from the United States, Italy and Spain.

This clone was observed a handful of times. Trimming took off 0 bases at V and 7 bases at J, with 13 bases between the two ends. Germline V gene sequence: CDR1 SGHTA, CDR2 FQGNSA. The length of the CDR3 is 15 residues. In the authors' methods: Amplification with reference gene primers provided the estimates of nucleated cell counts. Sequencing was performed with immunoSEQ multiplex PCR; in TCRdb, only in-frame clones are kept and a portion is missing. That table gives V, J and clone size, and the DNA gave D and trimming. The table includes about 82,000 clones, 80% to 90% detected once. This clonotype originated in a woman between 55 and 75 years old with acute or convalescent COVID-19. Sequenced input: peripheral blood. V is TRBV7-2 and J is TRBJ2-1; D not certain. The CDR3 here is CASSLARLASNEQFF. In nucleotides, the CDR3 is TGTGCCAGCAGCTTAGCTCGACTGGCTTCTAATGAGCAGTTCTTC. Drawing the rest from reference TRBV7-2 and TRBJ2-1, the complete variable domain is GAGVSQSPSNKVTEKGKDVELRCDPISGHTALYWYRQSLGQGLEFLIYFQGNSAPDKSGLPSDRFSAERTGGSVSTLTIQRTQQEDSAVYLCASSLARLASNEQFFGPGTRLTVL.